A single T cell receptor beta chain is shown here with its context. V was pared by 0 bases and J by 4 bases, with 0 bases of the junction left unmatched. Germline values: CDR1 MDHEN, CDR2 SYDVKM. This CDR3 contains 14 residues. The record originates from a study of blood T cell repertoires in COVID-19. As for the study in general: Whether acute or convalescent, the COVID-19 samples came from the United States, Italy and Spain. T cells, B-cell-depleted T cells, or PBMCs provided the cDNA or gDNA that served as material.

Libraries were prepared by immunoSEQ multiplex PCR; TCRdb keeps only in-frame clonotypes and omits some of them. The data show some 240,000 clones, approximately 80% seen once. The clonotype comes from a human donor in a cohort sampled during active COVID-19. Sequenced input: peripheral blood. The chain links TRBV28 to TRBJ1-2, with TRBD1 matching 9 bases. The CDR3 sequence: CASSLWTGGYGYTF. The CDR3 DNA is TGTGCCAGCAGTTTATGGACAGGGGGCTATGGCTACACCTTC.